Sequencing of this T cell receptor (beta chain) was carried out in a study of shared clonotypes between healthy human individuals. Trimming removed 8 bases from V and 6 bases from J, with 14 bases in between. The CDR3 is 12 residues long. CDR1 and CDR2 (germline): SGHTA, FQGNSA. On this clone itself: The antigen is not known.

The study, taken as a whole, reports: Relative to clonotypes present in all four donors, those not shared had lower generation probabilities. Measured sharing among donors was expected to vary with sequencing depth.

Per the authors' pipeline: Filtering differed because ImmunoSEQ produced junction-only sequences that carried no quality scores. The table came from immunoSEQ multiplex PCR; TCRdb's copy has only in-frame clones and leaves some out. V and J calls plus clone size are reproduced from that table; the DNA served to infer D and trimming. The sample has some 1.5 million clones, roughly 95% seen once. The chain joins TRBV7-2 to TRBJ2-7; D call uncertain. Sequencing was done on a sample of naive CD4+ T cells sorted from blood. The sample's subset: CD45RA+ positively selected. The clonotype was recovered from a man aged 25 to 40 in good health. CDR3 DNA: TGTGCCAGCCCCTCCGCGCGGTCCGAGCAGTACTTC. As protein: CASPSARSEQYF.